This T cell receptor (beta chain) originates from a study of CD8 T cells in Susac syndrome (dated by TCRdb to the late 2010s). Turning to the overall study: Of the Susac syndrome patients who were sequenced, eight or nine were in clinical remission while roughly six had clinically active disease. At blood withdrawal, Susac syndrome patients were therapy-naive, treated with corticosteroids (with IVIg additionally given to some), or treated with IVIg alone. Whether CD8+ T cell activation and differentiation in Susac syndrome was antigen driven was tested using repertoire sequencing.

RNA was extracted using the RNeasy kit, and about 0.5 to 1 microgram was reverse transcribed with random hexamers. The immunoSEQ multiplex PCR assay, covering 54 Vbeta and 13 Jbeta segments, was used to amplify TCR beta CDR3 regions. Bias from PCR amplification was corrected by using a synthetic template baseline for primer optimization and for computational correction. From the authors' description of their analysis: Only productive sequences were kept, with reads annotated to V, D and J genes according to IMGT and analyzed in immunoSEQ Analyzer. To calculate clonality, Shannon entropy was normalized by log2 of the number of productive unique sequences and then subtracted from one. For each patient and control, public and private clones were evaluated within the 100 most prevalent clones. Clones were defined as Susac-specific if absent from the healthy and MS cohorts, from 1052 published viral clones and from other ImmuneACCESS disease sequences. TCRdb trimmed public reads at Q25 via fastp, called clones via MiXCR and kept in-frame beta chains. Duplicate CDR3 protein sequences are folded into a single record with the most common DNA and genes. It is TCRdb's table, rather than the study itself, that gives the V and J calls and clone size. For this sample there are about 190,000 distinct CDR3 sequences; 95% appear just once. Of the sample, 0.098% falls within the top ten clones.

High-throughput TCR beta sequencing profiled peripheral blood CD8+ and CD4+ T cells from healthy donors, Susac syndrome patients and multiple sclerosis patients. Recently defined diagnostic criteria for definite or probable disease were met by the Susac syndrome patients. CD8+ TEMRA cells were enriched by FACS, while bulk CD8+ and CD4+ T cells were purified by magnetic negative isolation. Blood was drawn into EDTA tubes, processed within 24 hours, and PBMCs were isolated by density gradient centrifugation. PBMCs intended for TCR sequencing were frozen in liquid nitrogen and were later thawed in a 37 degrees C water bath. The sorted or isolated CD4+, CD8+ and CD8+ TEMRA cells reached a purity of at least 90%. CDR1 and CDR2, looked up from the germline V gene (reference sequence), are MNHNY and SVGAGI. Measured from the cysteine to the phenylalanine, the CDR3 is 14 residues long. Of all the DNA, just the CDR3 is kept, 42 bases in frame from base 1. Unmatched junction bases come to 4, with V trimmed by 6 bases and J by 3 bases.

On this clonotype: The antigen it recognizes is unknown. The sample holds no much larger clone one base away, and base qualities are not on file.

Study-wide findings and limitations: The TCR sequencing and HLA analysis was acknowledged to have included a relatively small number of individuals. In the CD4+ T cell repertoire of Susac syndrome patients, clonal expansion was not detected.

The sequence was collected from a human donor with Susac syndrome. The rearranged segments are TRBV6-6 and TRBJ2-3, and 9 junction bases match TRBD2. The sequencing input was CD4+ T cells from PBMCs. The CDR3 here reads CASSGTSPTDTQYF. The sequence in DNA is TGTGCCAGCAGCGGGACTAGCCCAACAGATACGCAGTATTTT.